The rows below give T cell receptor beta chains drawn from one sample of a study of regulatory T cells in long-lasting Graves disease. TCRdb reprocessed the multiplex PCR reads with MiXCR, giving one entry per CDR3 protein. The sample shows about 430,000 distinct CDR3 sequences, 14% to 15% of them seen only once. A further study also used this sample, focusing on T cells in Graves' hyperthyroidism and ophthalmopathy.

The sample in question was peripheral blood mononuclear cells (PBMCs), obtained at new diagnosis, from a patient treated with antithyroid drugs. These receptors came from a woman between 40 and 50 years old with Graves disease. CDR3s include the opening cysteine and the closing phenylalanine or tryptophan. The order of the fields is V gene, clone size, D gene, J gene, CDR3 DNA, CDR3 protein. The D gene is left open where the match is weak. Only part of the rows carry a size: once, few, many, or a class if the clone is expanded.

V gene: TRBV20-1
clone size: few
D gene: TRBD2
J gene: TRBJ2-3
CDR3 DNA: TGCAGTGCCGGGGCGGGGGGGGCAGATACGCAGTATTTT
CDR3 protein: CSAGAGGADTQYF

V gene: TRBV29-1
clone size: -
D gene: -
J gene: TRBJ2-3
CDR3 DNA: TGCAGCGTTGTTCAGGAAGACACAGTTACGCAGTATTTT
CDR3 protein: CSVVQEDTVTQYF

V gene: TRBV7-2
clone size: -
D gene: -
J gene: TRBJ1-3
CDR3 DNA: TGTGCCAGCAGCTTAGCAACAGGGTGGACGGGAAACACCATATATTTT
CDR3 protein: CASSLATGWTGNTIYF

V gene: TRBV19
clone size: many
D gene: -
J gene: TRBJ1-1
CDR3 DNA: TGTGCCAGTAGTTCCTCCGGGGCGACTGAAGCTTTCTTT
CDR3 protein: CASSSSGATEAFF

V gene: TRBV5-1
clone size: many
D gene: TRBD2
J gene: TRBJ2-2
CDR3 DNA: TGCGCCAGCAGCTTGACCATTCTCGGACTAGCGGGGGACACCGGGGAGCTGTTTTTT
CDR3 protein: CASSLTILGLAGDTGELFF

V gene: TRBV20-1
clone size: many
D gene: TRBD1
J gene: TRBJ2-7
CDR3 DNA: TGCAGTGCTAGCCCGGGACAGGGGCACCTGTACTACGAGCAGTACTTC
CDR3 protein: CSASPGQGHLYYEQYF

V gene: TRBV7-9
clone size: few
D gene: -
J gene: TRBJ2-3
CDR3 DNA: TGTGCCAGCAGCTTAGTAGGTACAATCGCGGATACGCAGTATTTT
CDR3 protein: CASSLVGTIADTQYF

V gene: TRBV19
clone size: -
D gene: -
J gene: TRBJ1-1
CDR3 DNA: TGTGCCAGTAGTACCTATAACACTGAAGCTTTCTTT
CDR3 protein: CASSTYNTEAFF

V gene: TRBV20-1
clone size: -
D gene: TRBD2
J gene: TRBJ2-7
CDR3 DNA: TGCAGTGCTAGAGATCTGGGCGGGAGTGGGTCCTACGAGCAGTACTTC
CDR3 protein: CSARDLGGSGSYEQYF

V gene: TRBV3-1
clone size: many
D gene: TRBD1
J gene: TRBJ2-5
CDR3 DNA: TGTGCCAGCAGCCAAACGGGACAGGGGTTGGAAGAGACCCAGTACTTC
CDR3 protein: CASSQTGQGLEETQYF

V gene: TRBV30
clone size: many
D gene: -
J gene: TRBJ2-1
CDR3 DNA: TGTGCCTGGAGTGGCGGACCCTACAATGAGCAGTTCTTC
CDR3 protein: CAWSGGPYNEQFF

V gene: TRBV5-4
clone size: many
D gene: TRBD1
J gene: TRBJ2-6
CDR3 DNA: TGTGCCAGCAGCTTGTGGACAGGGAGGTCTGGGGCCAACGTCCTGACTTTC
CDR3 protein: CASSLWTGRSGANVLTF

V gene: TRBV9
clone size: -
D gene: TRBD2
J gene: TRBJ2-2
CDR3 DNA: TGTGCCAGCAGCCCCCAACCAGGGACTACCACCGGGGAGCTGTTTTTT
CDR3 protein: CASSPQPGTTTGELFF